These 19 T cell receptor beta chains were all obtained from the same sample, sequenced in a study of T cell repertoires in cytomegalovirus infection. TCRdb re-called the reads through MiXCR, storing one row per CDR3 protein. The sample consists of about 140,000 distinct CDR3 sequences, about 6% of them appearing once. The source material was PBMCs. The receptor source for this set is a human donor in good health (CMV status not recorded). Some clones in this sample may be carry-over from other donors' samples.

This clonotype occurred many times. This sequence joins TRBV7-3 and TRBJ2-2; 9 bases are shared with TRBD2. The germline CDR1 and CDR2 sequences are SGHTA and FQGTGA. The CDR3 runs to 14 residues. The V gene end was trimmed by 4 bases and the J gene end by 5 bases; junction bases not matched to a gene: 2. The CDR3 region is CASSSGLATGELFF. The CDR3 nucleotides are TGTGCCAGCAGCTCCGGACTAGCGACCGGGGAGCTGTTTTTT.

This clonotype came up many times. CDR3 coding DNA: TGTGCCATCAGTGAGCCCCGGACTAGCGGGGGGGCCTTAAATGAGCAGTTCTTC. It codes for CAISEPRTSGGALNEQFF. The chain recombines TRBV10-3 with TRBJ2-1; TRBD2 matches 15 bases. The CDR3 sequence is 18 residues long. After removal of 2 bases from V and 7 bases from J, the junction contained 9 bases not matched to a gene. Germline CDR1 ENHRY, CDR2 SYGVKD.

The sample holds many counts of this clonotype. V and J are TRBV12-3 or TRBV12-4 and TRBJ1-2, with a tentative D call TRBD1 (5 bases). The CDR3 consists of 14 residues. V lost 3 bases and J 6 bases, leaving 14 bases between the germline ends. The CDR3 DNA sequence: TGTGCCAGCAGTTTCAGGGTTCTTAAGGATGGCTACACCTTC. Encoded protein: CASSFRVLKDGYTF.

This clonotype was counted many times. V and J are TRBV4-1 and TRBJ2-1, with TRBD2 identical over 11 bases. With V trimmed by 1 base and J by 8 bases, 7 bases remained unmatched. The germline gives CDR1 MGHRA, CDR2 YSYEKL. The CDR3 extends over 16 amino acids. For the CDR3, the DNA is TGCGCCAGCAGCCAAGGGTTGACTAGCGGGGCCTATGAGCAGTTCTTC. The encoded protein is CASSQGLTSGAYEQFF.

The rearrangement joins TRBV28 to TRBJ1-2, with 11 bases lining up with TRBD1. The CDR3 length is 15 residues. Germline CDR1 reads MDHEN; CDR2 reads SYDVKM. Trimming removed 5 bases from V and 2 bases from J; junction bases left unmatched: 4. The CDR3 sequence: CASSGGTGGNYGYTF. CDR3 sequence (DNA): TGTGCCAGCAGTGGAGGGACAGGGGGGAACTATGGCTACACCTTC.

The chain is built from TRBV18 and TRBJ2-7; D not certain. Germline lookup yields CDR1 KGHSH and CDR2 LQKENI. V dropped 3 bases and J dropped 7 bases, with 16 bases sitting between them. The CDR3 is 14 residues long. The CDR3 here is CASSPASFRWEQYF. The CDR3 nucleotides are TGTGCCAGCTCACCGGCGTCCTTCCGGTGGGAGCAGTACTTC. Full variable domain (rest looked up from reference TRBV18 and TRBJ2-7): NAGVMQNPRHLVRRRGQEARLRCSPMKGHSHVYWYRQLPEEGLKFMVYLQKENIIDESGMPKERFSAEFPKEGPSILRIQQVVRGDSAAYFCASSPASFRWEQYFGPGTRLTVT.

This clonotype was detected many times. The chain recombines TRBV20-1 with TRBJ2-1; 7 nucleotides line up with TRBD2. The V and J ends lost 3 bases and 6 bases, in that order; junction bases with no gene match: 11. The V gene's germline CDR1 is DFQATT and CDR2 SNEGSKA (reference sequence). This CDR3 has 15 amino acids. Here the CDR3 reads CSASPRGRGVNEQFF. CDR3 nucleotides: TGCAGTGCTAGCCCACGGGGCCGGGGGGTCAATGAGCAGTTCTTC.

This clonotype appeared many times. The V call is TRBV7-2, the J call TRBJ1-2, with 9 bases fitting TRBD1. Germline-derived CDR1 and CDR2 are SGHTA and FQGNSA. V lost 5 bases to trimming and J lost 7 bases; unmatched junction nucleotides: 8. The CDR3 totals 14 residues. CDR3 protein: CASSPRQGVRGYTF. The CDR3 DNA is TGTGCCAGCAGCCCCCGACAGGGGGTACGTGGCTACACCTTC.

A word on this clonotype: The junction differs from germline at one of its ends, possibly a read error. The rearrangement joins TRBV20-1 to TRBJ1-5; D ambiguous. The CDR3 spans 12 residues. Germline CDR1 DFQATT, CDR2 SNEGSKA (reference sequence). The CDR3 DNA sequence: TGCAGTGCTAAGAGTGGCAATCGGCCCCAGCATTTT. Its translation: CSAKSGNRPQHF.

This clonotype was found many times. The chain has TRBV7-3 and TRBJ2-3; TRBD1 might be the D (5 bases). The CDR3 totals 17 residues. V lost 4 bases and J lost 4, with 21 bases in between. Germline V gene sequence: CDR1 SGHTA, CDR2 FQGTGA. This chain's CDR3 is CASSSLATGSYADTQYF. Here the CDR3 DNA reads TGTGCCAGCAGCTCACTTGCTACAGGTTCTTACGCAGATACGCAGTATTTT.

The sample holds many counts of this clonotype. The chain employs TRBV2 and TRBJ1-5; D remains ambiguous. The ends were cut back, 5 bases at V and 4 bases at J, with 9 bases in the middle. Germline assignment: CDR1 SNHLY and CDR2 FYNNEI. CDR3 length: 13 residues. This chain's CDR3 is CASSYSPNQPQHF. In nucleotides, the CDR3 is TGTGCCAGCAGTTACAGTCCTAATCAGCCCCAGCATTTT.

The chain uses TRBV20-1 and TRBJ2-5, with 14 bases matching TRBD2. This CDR3 region has 16 residues. Germline lookup yields CDR1 DFQATT and CDR2 SNEGSKA (reference sequence). V lost 4 bases to trimming and J lost 4 bases; unmatched junction nucleotides: 8. CDR3 DNA: TGCAGTGCTACTGGAGGACTAGCGGGGGGAGCAGAGACCCAGTACTTC. Its protein is CSATGGLAGGAETQYF.

This clonotype was seen a handful of times. The chain is built from TRBV5-8 and TRBJ2-5; TRBD1 aligns across 7 bases. Trimming cost V 7 bases and J 2 bases; bases outside gene matches: 5. The CDR3 contains 13 residues. Germline values: CDR1 SGHTS, CDR2 YDEGEE. CDR3 sequence (DNA): TGTGCCAGCCAGGGCAGGGGGCAAGAGACCCAGTACTTC. This encodes CASQGRGQETQYF.

In this sample, this clonotype turned up many times. V gene TRBV20-1 combines with J gene TRBJ2-7; 9 bases fit TRBD1. CDR3 size: 12 residues. Germline V gene data show CDR1 as DFQATT and CDR2 as SNEGSKA (reference sequence). The J segment lost 6 bases and the V segment lost 4 bases, leaving 4 bases of the junction unmatched. The CDR3 DNA is TGCAGTGCTAACGACAGGGGGTTCGAGCAGTACTTC. Its protein product is CSANDRGFEQYF.

The J gene is TRBJ1-1, the V gene TRBV18, with 8 nucleotides matching TRBD1. With 8 bases clipped from V and 4 bases from J, the junction kept 9 bases outside the gene matches. Germline-derived CDR1 and CDR2 are KGHSH and LQKENI. The CDR3 sequence is 14 residues long. The CDR3 DNA reads TGTGCCAGCACGAACAGGGGGTATGGCACTGAAGCTTTCTTT. It codes for CASTNRGYGTEAFF. The whole variable domain, filled in from reference TRBV18 and TRBJ1-1, reads NAGVMQNPRHLVRRRGQEARLRCSPMKGHSHVYWYRQLPEEGLKFMVYLQKENIIDESGMPKERFSAEFPKEGPSILRIQQVVRGDSAAYFCASTNRGYGTEAFFGQGTRLTVV.

This clonotype was seen repeatedly, ten times or more. This rearrangement joins TRBV4-3 to TRBJ1-6; 9 bases match TRBD1. Germline values: CDR1 LGHNA, CDR2 YSLEER. The junction had 5 bases not matched to a gene; V was cut back by 0 bases and J by 8 bases. The CDR3 is 16 residues long. The CDR3 sequence is CASSQDLGTGHSPLHF. Here the CDR3 DNA reads TGCGCCAGCAGCCAAGACTTGGGGACAGGGCATTCACCCCTCCACTTT.

This clonotype was observed at least ten times. The chain couples TRBV20-1 to TRBJ2-7; no clear D. The CDR3 is 12 residues long. In germline, CDR1 is DFQATT, CDR2 SNEGSKA (reference sequence). V was pared by 2 bases and J by 5 bases, with 10 bases between. The CDR3 DNA sequence: TGCAGTGCTAGACTTTCAACGAACGAGCAGTACTTC. This encodes CSARLSTNEQYF.

The CDR3 DNA reads TGCGCCAGCAGCCCCTGGACAGGGTTGGCGAGGGAGCAGTACTTC. Translated: CASSPWTGLAREQYF. The chain links TRBV5-1 to TRBJ2-7, with 8 bases fitting TRBD1. This CDR3 spans 15 amino acids. Germline CDR1 is SGHRS and CDR2 is YFSETQ. Germline trimming cut 4 bases from V and 7 bases from J; bases unmatched to any gene: 13.

This clonotype was detected a few times. The chain joins TRBV2 to TRBJ2-3; TRBD2 matches 8 bases. V dropped 4 bases and J dropped 6; count of bases not matched to a gene: 12. The CDR3 has 16 residues. The germline V gene encodes CDR1 SNHLY and CDR2 FYNNEI. The chain's CDR3 is CASSGNGGARWDTQYF. The CDR3 nucleotides are TGTGCCAGCAGTGGGAACGGGGGGGCCAGGTGGGATACGCAGTATTTT.